These 12 T cell receptor beta chains were all obtained from the same sample, sequenced in a study of T cells in Graves' hyperthyroidism and ophthalmopathy. From RNA transcripts, TCR beta CDR3 regions were amplified. TCR CDR3 regions were first amplified by RT-PCR with HTBI primers. Each CDR3 protein is one row after TCRdb ran MiXCR on the multiplex PCR reads. The sample carries under 450,000 distinct CDR3 sequences, 17% recorded once. Material: blood. The receptors here all came from a woman in her 30s with Graves' hyperthyroidism that later progressed to Graves' ophthalmopathy.

There are many counts of this clonotype. The chain links TRBV30 to TRBJ1-1, with D uncertain. Looked up from germline, CDR1 is GTSNPN and CDR2 is SVGIG (reference sequence). The CDR3 spans 12 residues. Between the trimmed V and J ends, which lost 0 bases and 4 bases, there was a span of 6 bases. CDR3 in amino acids: CAWSVRGTEAFF. The CDR3 region has the DNA TGTGCCTGGAGTGTACGTGGCACTGAAGCTTTCTTT.

This clonotype was picked up one time. The J gene is TRBJ1-1, the V gene TRBV7-9; 7 nucleotides align to TRBD1. This CDR3 is built from 13 residues. Losses at the gene ends were 5 bases for V and 5 bases for J; bases not matched to a gene: 5. CDR1 is SEHNR and CDR2 is FQNEAQ in the germline V gene (reference sequence). The CDR3 DNA reads as TGTGCCAGCAGCCGGGACAGAATGACTGAAGCTTTCTTT. This gives the protein CASSRDRMTEAFF.

This chain links TRBV12-3 or TRBV12-4 with TRBJ2-3; the match to TRBD2 covers 11 bases. J lost 1 base, V lost 1 base, and 7 bases had no gene match. CDR3 length: 18 amino acids. As DNA, the CDR3 is TGTGCCAGCAGTTTAGTTAGCGGGGGGGCGGGGGGCACAGATACGCAGTATTTT. Amino acids: CASSLVSGGAGGTDTQYF.

This clonotype was observed at least ten times. The chain has TRBV14 and TRBJ2-7; D remains unclear. Trimming took 4 bases from V and 3 from J, leaving 10 bases between them. The germline CDR1 and CDR2 sequences are SGHDN and FVKESK. This CDR3 is 13 amino acids long. This CDR3 is CASSLDIFYEQYF. The DNA for the CDR3 is TGTGCCAGCAGCCTCGACATCTTCTACGAGCAGTACTTC.

This clonotype was counted many times. The CDR3 sequence: CSARVQGEDIQYF. CDR3 in DNA: TGCAGTGCTAGAGTCCAGGGTGAGGACATTCAGTACTTC. This chain uses TRBV20-1 with TRBJ2-4; the D gene is possibly TRBD1 (5 bases). V gave up 1 base and J gave up 8 bases, with 12 bases separating them. There are 13 residues in the CDR3. Germline V gene data show CDR1 as DFQATT and CDR2 as SNEGSKA (reference sequence).

This clonotype was counted at least ten times. This CDR3 is CASSPAFGEETQYF. CDR3 sequence (DNA): TGTGCCAGCAGCCCTGCTTTCGGGGAAGAGACCCAGTACTTC. The chain joins TRBV5-4 to TRBJ2-5; the D gene is possibly TRBD2 (5 bases). Trimming left V 4 bases short and J 3 bases short, with 13 bases between. The germline CDR1 and CDR2 sequences are SGHNT and YYREEE (reference sequence). The CDR3 covers 14 residues.

This rearrangement joins TRBV5-1 to TRBJ2-7; D gene uncertain. Germline values: CDR1 SGHRS, CDR2 YFSETQ. The CDR3 runs 13 residues. The germline V and J ends were trimmed by 2 bases and 4 bases, with 10 bases remaining between them. This CDR3 reads CASSFNLFYEQYF. The CDR3 DNA sequence: TGCGCCAGCAGCTTCAACCTTTTTTACGAGCAGTACTTC.

This clonotype was counted only a few times. The CDR3 nucleotides read TGTGCCAGTAATCAGGGGCCAGGGGCCAACGTCCTGACTTTC. Translation gives CASNQGPGANVLTF. The J gene is TRBJ2-6, the V gene TRBV12-3 or TRBV12-4; D is perhaps TRBD1 (6 bases). This CDR3 has 14 amino acids. Trimming took off 9 bases at V and 4 bases at J, with 13 bases between the two ends.

On this clonotype itself: Given a much more abundant clone one base away, this may be a read error. This chain links TRBV27 with TRBJ1-5; TRBD1 is a possible D gene (5 bases). With 3 bases removed from V and 6 bases from J, the gap between germline ends came to 15 bases. The CDR3 covers 15 residues. Per the germline V gene, CDR1 is MNHEY and CDR2 is SMNVEV (reference sequence). The DNA of the CDR3 is TGTGCCAGCAGTTTCGGGGGGTTCGGTAGTCAGCCCCAGCATTTT. Translation: CASSFGGFGSQPQHF.

The table lists this clonotype with many counts. The chain recombines TRBV11-1 with TRBJ2-1; 7 nucleotides line up with TRBD2. CDR3 length: 15 residues. Germline CDR1 and CDR2: SGHAT and FQDESV (reference sequence). V trimming: 5 bases; J trimming: 6 bases; junction bases outside the gene matches: 10. In DNA, the CDR3 is TGTGCCAGCAGCCCCCGGGACTATAGGGGCAATGAGCAGTTCTTC. It is translated as CASSPRDYRGNEQFF.

In its sample, this clonotype was seen many times. The rearrangement joins TRBV6-1 to TRBJ1-6, with TRBD1 matching over 9 bases. The trim removed 5 bases at V and 8 bases at J, leaving 10 bases unmatched. CDR1 is MNHNS, CDR2 SASEGT, per germline. The CDR3 loop spans 16 amino acids. DNA of the CDR3: TGTGCCAGCAGTCGTAACCCAGACAGGGGGTATTCACCCCTCCACTTT. Encoded protein: CASSRNPDRGYSPLHF.

At least ten counts were recorded for this clonotype. The rearrangement uses TRBV25-1 and TRBJ1-1; a weak D match, TRBD1 (6 bases). CDR3 length: 12 amino acids. V lost 8 bases and J lost 4, with 11 bases in between. CDR1 is MGHDK, CDR2 SYGVNS, per germline. The CDR3 sequence is CASLQGGTEAFF. CDR3 in DNA: TGTGCCAGCTTACAGGGAGGCACTGAAGCTTTCTTT.